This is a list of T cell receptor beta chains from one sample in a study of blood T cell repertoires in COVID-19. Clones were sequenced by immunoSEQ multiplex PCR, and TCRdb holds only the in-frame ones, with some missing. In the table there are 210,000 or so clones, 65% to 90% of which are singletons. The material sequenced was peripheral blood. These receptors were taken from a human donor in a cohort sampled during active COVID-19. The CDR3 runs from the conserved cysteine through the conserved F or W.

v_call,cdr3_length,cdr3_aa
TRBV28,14,CASRTQGGVTEAFF
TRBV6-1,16,CASSDDRGRVNQPQHF
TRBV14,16,CASSQDGGSGSYEQYF
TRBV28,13,CATAASSYNEQFF
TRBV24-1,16,CATSDTGRLSTDTQYF
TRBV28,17,CASRGSDIAGGKSPQYF
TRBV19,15,CASNAGVPYNYGYTF
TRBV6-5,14,CASSYRTGITEAFF
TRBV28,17,CASSQPAQGPDTGELFF
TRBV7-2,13,CASSFTSSYEQYF
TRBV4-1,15,CASSQEGLAGDEQYF
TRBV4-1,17,CASSQDPQGTADTEAFF
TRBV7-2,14,CASTVDRGNQPQHF
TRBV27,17,CASSPTTRANEIREQYF
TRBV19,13,CASSIGREETQYF
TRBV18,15,CASSPRDRGSYEQYF
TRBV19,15,CASSNLAGVLETQYF
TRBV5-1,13,CASSGTVRETQYF
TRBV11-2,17,CASRRTSGGLILYEQYF
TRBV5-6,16,CASSLALAENTGELFF
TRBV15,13,CATSRGQDTEAFF
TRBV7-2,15,CASSLVGEGNYGYTF
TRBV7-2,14,CASSLKAGVETQYF
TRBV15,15,CATSRDGGRAYEQYF
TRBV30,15,CAWSVLAGGFYEQYF
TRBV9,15,CASSASSGGYNEQFF
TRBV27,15,CASSATSPLYNEQFF
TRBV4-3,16,CASSQDKETSTDTQYF
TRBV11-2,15,CASSLAGERADTQYF
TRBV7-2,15,CASSLVWGGHTEAFF
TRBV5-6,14,CASSLGLSGNTIYF
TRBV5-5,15,CASSPGTVPQETQYF
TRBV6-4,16,CASSEGSGSGTGELFF
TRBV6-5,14,CASSQRSGRQTQYF
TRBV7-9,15,CASSRDGRARETQYF
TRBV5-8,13,CASSWRPADIQYF
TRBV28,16,CASSLWGENFNYGYTF
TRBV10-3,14,CAISGASGAYEQYF
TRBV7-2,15,CASSPRGALNTEAFF
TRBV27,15,CASTWTSGNQETQYF
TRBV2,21,CASSESRDSGRAETWGHEQFF
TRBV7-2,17,CASSLDGSGSLYNEQFF
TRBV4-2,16,CASSQDMGQDFYEQYF